This TCR beta chain was recorded in a study of CD8+ T cells in alopecia areata. Documented treatment: oral pan-JAK inhibitor, 5-10 mg twice daily. Isolated RNA was reverse transcribed into cDNA used as the sequencing template. Some clones are missing from TCRdb's copy, which holds only in-frame ones; the method was immunoSEQ multiplex PCR. This table has fewer than 250,000 clones, around two fifths appearing once. Unmatched junction bases numbered 2, after V lost 0 bases and J lost 3 bases. The germline gives CDR1 SGHRS, CDR2 YFSETQ. CDR3 length equals 15 residues. The sequencing used CD4+ T cells sorted from blood, collected at roughly week 30, from a patient treated with tofacitinib. The origin of this receptor is a human donor with alopecia areata. The chain combines TRBV5-1 with TRBJ1-5, with TRBD1 matching over 8 bases. CDR3 sequence (DNA): TGCGCCAGCAGCTTGGGACAGGGGTTCAATCAGCCCCAGCATTTT. As protein: CASSLGQGFNQPQHF.